One sample yielded the 32 T cell receptor beta chains listed below, sequenced in a study of CD8 T cells in Susac syndrome. cDNA came from around 0.54 to 1 ug RNA primed by random hexamers. MiXCR, run by TCRdb on the immunoSEQ multiplex PCR reads, gives a single entry per CDR3 protein. The sample has around 180,000 distinct CDR3 sequences, approximately 95% seen once; the top ten hold approximately 0.09%. The sample consisted of CD4+ T cells from PBMCs. The receptors come from a human donor with multiple sclerosis.

The V gene is TRBV29-1, the J gene TRBJ2-2; TRBD1 matches 8 bases. The CDR3 extends over 14 amino acids. V lost 5 bases, J lost 3 bases, and 5 bases stayed unmatched. Germline-derived CDR1 and CDR2 are SQVTM and ANQGSEA. The CDR3 nucleotides read TGCAGCGTTCGACAGGGGAGAGACACCGGGGAGCTGTTTTTT. Translated, it gives CSVRQGRDTGELFF.

V and J are TRBV2 and TRBJ2-4; D remains unclear. This CDR3 has 12 amino acids. Trimming pared 4 bases from V and 5 bases from J, leaving 6 bases between. Germline V gene sequence: CDR1 SNHLY, CDR2 FYNNEI. The CDR3 nucleotides are TGTGCCAGCAGTGCGACCCAAAACATTCAGTACTTC. Encoded protein: CASSATQNIQYF.

V usage is TRBV29-1 and J usage is TRBJ2-3; weak D call: TRBD2 (5 bases). The V gene lost 7 bases and the J gene lost 4 bases, with 15 bases spanning the gap. The CDR3 length is 13 residues. Germline CDR1 and CDR2: SQVTM and ANQGSEA. CDR3 loop: CSALAVGADTQYF. The CDR3 DNA reads as TGCAGCGCCCTAGCAGTCGGGGCAGATACGCAGTATTTT.

The genes are TRBV5-1 and TRBJ2-6; no reliable D call. V was clipped by 4 bases and J by 1 base, with 9 bases between them. This CDR3 has 15 residues. Germline loops: CDR1 SGHRS, CDR2 YFSETQ. CDR3 protein: CASSTRPSGANVLTF. The CDR3 DNA reads TGCGCCAGCAGCACCCGGCCATCTGGGGCCAACGTCCTGACTTTC.

This chain joins TRBV19 and TRBJ2-2; no firm D call. The CDR3 covers 15 residues. CDR1 and CDR2 from the germline V gene are LNHDA and SQIVND (reference sequence). The V end lost 6 bases, the J end lost 3 bases, and 14 bases lay between the germline ends. The CDR3 bases are TGTGCCAGTAGGAACCCCCCCAGTTACACCGGGGAGCTGTTTTTT. Protein product: CASRNPPSYTGELFF.

V gene TRBV20-1 combines with J gene TRBJ2-1; 10 bases agree with TRBD2. The trim removed 8 bases at V and 4 bases at J, leaving 11 bases unmatched. The CDR3 is 15 residues long. Per the germline V gene, CDR1 is DFQATT and CDR2 is SNEGSKA (reference sequence). Written as DNA, the CDR3 is TGCAGTTCCACTCCTCTAGCGGGGGTTTACAATGAGCAGTTCTTC. Translating gives CSSTPLAGVYNEQFF.

The chain couples TRBV4-2 to TRBJ2-7, with TRBD1 identical over 7 bases. With 2 bases clipped from V and 2 bases from J, the junction kept 6 bases outside the gene matches. CDR3 length: 15 amino acids. Germline loops: CDR1 LGHNA, CDR2 YNFKEQ. CDR3 in amino acids: CASSQSTGITYEQYF. CDR3 DNA sequence: TGTGCCAGCAGCCAATCGACAGGGATCACCTACGAGCAGTACTTC.

The chain carries TRBV29-1 and TRBJ1-2; tentatively, D is TRBD1 (6 bases). The CDR3 loop spans 12 amino acids. Germline-derived CDR1 and CDR2 are SQVTM and ANQGSEA. The V gene lost 3 bases and the J gene lost 4 bases, with 9 bases spanning the gap. DNA of the CDR3: TGCAGCGTTGACAGGGGTGCCTATGGCTACACCTTC. This encodes CSVDRGAYGYTF.

The chain links TRBV12-5 to TRBJ2-1; TRBD2 matches 13 bases. The CDR3 extends over 16 amino acids. Trimming at V came to 2 bases and at J to 6 bases, leaving 4 bases not matched to a gene. Germline V gene sequence: CDR1 LGHNT, CDR2 FRNRAP. This CDR3 reads CASGLPTSGGINEQFF. CDR3 nucleotides: TGTGCTAGTGGTTTGCCGACTAGCGGGGGGATCAATGAGCAGTTCTTC.

The chain employs TRBV7-2 and TRBJ2-2, with a tentative D call TRBD1 (6 bases). The V end was cut by 6 bases, the J end by 10 bases, with 15 bases between. The germline gives CDR1 SGHTA, CDR2 FQGNSA. The CDR3 covers 13 residues. The CDR3 loop is CASRLDSREELFF. CDR3 coding DNA: TGTGCCAGCAGGTTGGACAGCCGTGAGGAGCTGTTTTTT.

This sequence joins TRBV6-5 and TRBJ1-1; D ambiguous. Deletions cut 6 bases from V and 6 bases from J, with 11 bases between. Germline-derived CDR1 and CDR2 are MNHEY and SVGAGI. The CDR3 runs 12 residues. The CDR3 bases are TGTGCCAGCAGCGTCGAGGAGGCTGAAGCTTTCTTT. Translated, it gives CASSVEEAEAFF.

This chain links TRBV5-1 with TRBJ1-1, with D possibly being TRBD1 (5 bases). V lost 1 base and J 5 bases, leaving 12 bases between the germline ends. Looked up from germline, CDR1 is SGHRS and CDR2 is YFSETQ. This CDR3 comprises 14 residues. The CDR3 here is CASSLREWGTEAFF. The CDR3 DNA reads as TGCGCCAGCAGCTTGAGAGAGTGGGGGACTGAAGCTTTCTTT.

The rearrangement joins TRBV18 to TRBJ2-1; D possibly corresponds to TRBD1 (6 bases). CDR3 length: 14 amino acids. The germline V gene encodes CDR1 KGHSH and CDR2 LQKENI. Trimming took off 3 bases at V and 6 bases at J, with 12 bases between the two ends. CDR3 sequence reads: CASSPVRGGNEQFF. The CDR3 nucleotides are TGTGCCAGCTCACCGGTAAGAGGGGGCAATGAGCAGTTCTTC.

The chain employs TRBV4-3 and TRBJ1-2; no clear D gene. From germline, CDR1 is LGHNA and CDR2 YSLEER. CDR3 length: 15 amino acids. Trimming shortened V by 0 bases and J by 8 bases, and 16 bases separated the two germline ends. The CDR3 sequence: CASSQEYNSPGGYTF. CDR3 DNA: TGCGCCAGCAGCCAAGAATATAACTCACCGGGGGGCTACACCTTC.

The gene calls are TRBV4-2 and TRBJ1-2; D is unclear. CDR1 LGHNA and CDR2 YNFKEQ come from the germline V gene. The germline V and J ends were trimmed by 5 bases and 5 bases, with 15 bases remaining between them. The CDR3 extends over 14 amino acids. CDR3 loop: CASSSQLISYGYTF. The CDR3, as DNA: TGTGCCAGCAGCTCCCAACTGATTTCTTATGGCTACACCTTC.

The chain has TRBV28 and TRBJ2-7, with D tentatively TRBD1 (7 bases). The CDR3 has 18 residues. Germline CDR1 reads MDHEN; CDR2 reads SYDVKM. With 6 bases removed from V and 2 bases from J, the gap between germline ends came to 26 bases. The CDR3: CASSPRRRGPGAPYEQYF. CDR3 nucleotides: TGTGCCAGCAGCCCCAGGAGGAGGGGGCCCGGGGCCCCCTACGAGCAGTACTTC.

The gene calls are TRBV20-1 and TRBJ1-2; 9 nucleotides match TRBD1. The germline gives CDR1 DFQATT, CDR2 SNEGSKA (reference sequence). CDR3 length: 13 amino acids. V dropped 6 bases and J dropped 4; count of bases not matched to a gene: 6. The CDR3 bases are TGCAGTGCCCCACAGGGGGCAATCTATGGCTACACCTTC. Amino acids: CSAPQGAIYGYTF.

This sequence joins TRBV12-3 or TRBV12-4 and TRBJ2-7; D is unclear. This CDR3 comprises 11 residues. V was trimmed by 5 bases and J by 10 bases, leaving 12 bases between them. CDR3 residues: CASSLTGPQYF. In DNA, the CDR3 is TGTGCCAGCAGTCTAACGGGTCCCCAGTACTTC.

The chain joins TRBV3-1 to TRBJ1-1, with D possibly matching TRBD1 (6 bases). Trimming removed 2 bases from V and 6 bases from J, with 19 bases in between. CDR3 size: 16 residues. Germline V lookup: CDR1 LGHDT, CDR2 YNNKEL (reference sequence). CDR3 region: CASSQRPGHISSEAFF. The DNA of the CDR3 is TGTGCCAGCAGCCAAAGACCGGGACACATCTCCTCTGAAGCTTTCTTT.

This clonotype was detected only a few times. The CDR3 region has the DNA TGCAGTGCTAGACCAAGCGGGGTCCCTGGGAGTGAGCAGTTCTTC. The encoded protein is CSARPSGVPGSEQFF. V is TRBV20-1 and J is TRBJ2-1, with 7 bases that match TRBD2. This CDR3 contains 15 residues. The trim removed 2 bases at V and 9 bases at J, leaving 13 bases unmatched. Germline V gives CDR1 DFQATT, CDR2 SNEGSKA (reference sequence).

The chain uses TRBV2 and TRBJ2-7; the D is unclear. Per the germline V gene, CDR1 is SNHLY and CDR2 is FYNNEI. The CDR3 has 16 amino acids. Trimming shortened V by 3 bases and J by 3 bases, and 18 bases separated the two germline ends. CDR3 protein: CASSDRGGQMDYEQYF. The CDR3, as DNA: TGTGCCAGCAGTGACCGAGGTGGGCAGATGGACTACGAGCAGTACTTC.

The chain has TRBV9 and TRBJ1-2; no clear D. With 4 bases removed from V and 4 bases from J, the gap between germline ends came to 11 bases. The CDR3 runs to 13 residues. The germline gives CDR1 SGDLS, CDR2 YYNGEE. CDR3 in amino acids: CASSSSVFYGYTF. In DNA, the CDR3 is TGTGCCAGCAGCTCTTCAGTCTTCTATGGCTACACCTTC.

The CDR3 DNA sequence: TGCAGTGCTAGTCAAGGACAGTCCAAAAACATTCAGTACTTC. It encodes CSASQGQSKNIQYF. J is TRBJ2-4 and V is TRBV20-1; TRBD1 might be the D (6 bases). CDR1 is DFQATT, CDR2 SNEGSKA, per germline (reference sequence). The CDR3 length is 14 residues. The germline V and J ends were trimmed by 3 bases and 2 bases, with 11 bases remaining between them.

The rearrangement links TRBV29-1 to TRBJ2-2; D is unclear. V was pared by 3 bases and J by 6 bases, with 8 bases between. This CDR3 comprises 12 residues. Looked up from germline, CDR1 is SQVTM and CDR2 is ANQGSEA. The CDR3 protein is CSVDLYPGELFF. CDR3 coding DNA: TGCAGCGTTGATCTTTACCCCGGGGAGCTGTTTTTT.

This chain connects TRBV3-1 to TRBJ2-1; 9 bases align to TRBD1. The CDR3 is made up of 14 amino acids. Germline CDR1 LGHDT, CDR2 YNNKEL (reference sequence). Trimming removed 8 bases from V and 3 bases from J; junction bases left unmatched: 5. In nucleotides, the CDR3 is TGTGCCAGCGGGACAGGGCTGGGCTACAATGAGCAGTTCTTC. It yields the protein CASGTGLGYNEQFF.

This chain connects TRBV6-5 to TRBJ2-4; the match to TRBD1 covers 9 bases. With 0 bases clipped from V and 7 bases from J, the junction kept 13 bases outside the gene matches. This CDR3 region has 18 residues. Germline V CDR1 and CDR2: MNHEY, SVGAGI. The CDR3 loop is CASSYSKFGTGTENIQYF. DNA of the CDR3: TGTGCCAGCAGTTACTCGAAGTTCGGGACAGGGACCGAGAACATTCAGTACTTC.

The V gene is TRBV12-3 or TRBV12-4, the J gene TRBJ2-3, with D perhaps TRBD2 (7 bases). This CDR3 is 14 amino acids long. The V and J ends lost 3 bases and 4 bases respectively, with 11 bases between them. The CDR3 region has the DNA TGTGCCAGCAGTTTGACCGGGGGGCCAGATACGCAGTATTTT. Amino acid sequence: CASSLTGGPDTQYF.

This clonotype was recorded once. The gene calls are TRBV29-1 and TRBJ2-5; tentatively, D is TRBD2 (7 bases). Deletions cut 3 bases from V and 4 bases from J, with 12 bases between. In germline, CDR1 is SQVTM, CDR2 ANQGSEA. The CDR3 consists of 13 residues. This chain's CDR3 is CSVEIAGAETQYF. Written as DNA, the CDR3 is TGCAGCGTTGAGATCGCGGGGGCAGAGACCCAGTACTTC. Together with reference TRBV29-1 and TRBJ2-5, the CDR3 gives the full variable domain: SAVISQKPSRDICQRGTSLTIQCQVDSQVTMMFWYRQQPGQSLTLIATANQGSEATYESGFVIDKFPISRPNLTFSTLTVSNMSPEDSSIYLCSVEIAGAETQYFGPGTRLLVL.

The V and J genes are TRBV7-2 and TRBJ2-1; possibly TRBD1 or TRBD2 for D (5 bases each). Trimming took off 3 bases at V and 2 bases at J, with 11 bases between the two ends. The CDR3 has 15 amino acids. Germline V gene data show CDR1 as SGHTA and CDR2 as FQGNSA. CDR3 loop: CASSLGEGTYNEQFF. As DNA, the CDR3 is TGTGCCAGCAGCTTGGGGGAAGGCACCTACAATGAGCAGTTCTTC. The complete variable domain, with remaining parts taken from reference TRBV7-2 and TRBJ2-1, reads GAGVSQSPSNKVTEKGKDVELRCDPISGHTALYWYRQSLGQGLEFLIYFQGNSAPDKSGLPSDRFSAERTGGSVSTLTIQRTQQEDSAVYLCASSLGEGTYNEQFFGPGTRLTVL.

The chain carries TRBV28 and TRBJ1-2; unclear D gene. CDR1 MDHEN and CDR2 SYDVKM come from the germline V gene. V was cut by 4 bases and J by 8 bases, with 8 bases left in between. This CDR3 contains 11 residues. The DNA for the CDR3 is TGTGCCAGCAGTTGGGGAGGAGGCTACACCTTC. Its translation: CASSWGGGYTF.

The V gene is TRBV30, the J gene TRBJ2-1; no reliable D call. This CDR3 is 10 amino acids long. The V gene's germline CDR1 is GTSNPN and CDR2 SVGIG (reference sequence). Trimming stripped 2 bases from V and 12 bases from J, with 8 bases between. The CDR3 coding sequence is TGTGCCTGGAGTCAGGACCGGCAGTTCTTC. Its translation: CAWSQDRQFF.

The rearrangement joins TRBV4-2 to TRBJ2-7; 10 bases line up with TRBD1. CDR3 length equals 15 residues. J lost 3 bases, V lost 4 bases, and 6 bases had no gene match. Germline V CDR1 and CDR2: LGHNA, YNFKEQ. The DNA for the CDR3 is TGTGCCAGCAGCCTACCCGGGACAGGGGTCTACGAGCAGTACTTC. It yields the protein CASSLPGTGVYEQYF.